This T cell receptor beta chain was recovered during a study of blood T cells in healthy people across ages. Then a second PCR, running about 7 to 11 cycles, was carried out with a sample-barcoded 5' primer and a J-beta primer mix. Each CDR3 protein is one row after TCRdb ran MiXCR on the 5' RACE reads. The table has roughly 1,500,000 distinct CDR3 sequences, roughly a third seen once. The CDR3 covers 15 residues. Trimming removed 7 bases at V and 2 bases at J, with 15 bases between. V and J are TRBV12-3 or TRBV12-4 and TRBJ1-5; a weak D match, TRBD1 (5 bases). This TCR was sampled from a woman in her 30s in good health. Input material: blood. The CDR3 is CASISGTNGNQPQHF. CDR3 nucleotides: TGTGCCAGCATTTCGGGGACCAACGGCAATCAGCCCCAGCATTTT.